This is a list of T cell receptor beta chains from one sample in a study of blood T cell repertoires in COVID-19. TCRdb keeps only in-frame clones here, not all; method: immunoSEQ multiplex PCR. The sample lists some 160,000 clones; about four fifths were seen once. The sequenced sample was peripheral blood. The origin of the receptors is a man between 65 and 85 years old with active or convalescent COVID-19. Both conserved end residues are part of each CDR3. D genes are given only for firm matches. Clone size is not always given. Where it is, it says once, few, many or a class for expanded clones.

V gene: TRBV19; clone size: .; J gene: TRBJ1-4; D gene: TRBD1; CDR3 protein: CASSEQTGGEKLFF; CDR3 DNA: TGTGCCAGTAGTGAGCAGACAGGGGGTGAAAAACTGTTTTTT
V gene: TRBV5-4; clone size: .; J gene: TRBJ2-6; D gene: TRBD1; CDR3 protein: CASSLEPGGGSGANVLTF; CDR3 DNA: TGTGCCAGCAGCTTGGAACCAGGGGGTGGGTCTGGGGCCAACGTCCTGACTTTC
V gene: TRBV11-2; clone size: .; J gene: TRBJ1-2; D gene: TRBD1; CDR3 protein: CASSLRARGLGGYTF; CDR3 DNA: TGTGCCAGCAGCTTAAGGGCCAGGGGGCTGGGCGGCTACACCTTC
V gene: TRBV11-2; clone size: .; J gene: TRBJ1-2; D gene: .; CDR3 protein: CASSPEVDGYTF; CDR3 DNA: TGTGCCAGCAGCCCGGAGGTTGATGGCTACACCTTC
V gene: TRBV10-1; clone size: .; J gene: TRBJ2-7; D gene: .; CDR3 protein: CASSEGGVSYEQYF; CDR3 DNA: TGCGCCAGCAGTGAAGGAGGGGTGTCCTACGAGCAGTACTTC
V gene: TRBV18; clone size: .; J gene: TRBJ1-1; D gene: TRBD1; CDR3 protein: CASSPQGDTEAFF; CDR3 DNA: TGTGCCAGCTCACCCCAGGGGGACACTGAAGCTTTCTTT
V gene: TRBV27; clone size: .; J gene: TRBJ2-5; D gene: TRBD2; CDR3 protein: CASRRLAGDSETQYF; CDR3 DNA: TGTGCCAGCAGACGACTAGCGGGAGATTCCGAGACCCAGTACTTC
V gene: TRBV6-2/TRBV6-3; clone size: .; J gene: TRBJ1-1; D gene: .; CDR3 protein: CASSSGTPPGAFF; CDR3 DNA: TGTGCCAGCAGCTCCGGGACTCCCCCGGGGGCTTTCTTT
V gene: TRBV5-1; clone size: .; J gene: TRBJ2-7; D gene: .; CDR3 protein: CASSYSTPAAQYF; CDR3 DNA: TGCGCCAGCAGCTATTCGACTCCGGCGGCGCAGTACTTC
V gene: TRBV9; clone size: .; J gene: TRBJ2-2; D gene: .; CDR3 protein: CASSAGVHTGELFF; CDR3 DNA: TGTGCCAGCAGCGCCGGGGTCCACACCGGGGAGCTGTTTTTT
V gene: TRBV9; clone size: .; J gene: TRBJ1-3; D gene: .; CDR3 protein: CASSVGGDSGNTIYF; CDR3 DNA: TGTGCCAGCAGCGTAGGTGGAGACTCTGGAAACACCATATATTTT
V gene: TRBV15; clone size: .; J gene: TRBJ1-1; D gene: .; CDR3 protein: CATSSRGSDGSHEAFF; CDR3 DNA: TGTGCCACCAGCAGTAGAGGTAGCGATGGGTCCCATGAAGCTTTCTTT
V gene: TRBV5-1; clone size: .; J gene: TRBJ2-3; D gene: TRBD2; CDR3 protein: CASSFLGLAGADTQYF; CDR3 DNA: TGCGCCAGCAGTTTTCTGGGACTAGCGGGAGCCGATACGCAGTATTTT
V gene: TRBV4-2; clone size: .; J gene: TRBJ2-5; D gene: TRBD2; CDR3 protein: CASSRGTSGGQNQETQYF; CDR3 DNA: TGTGCCAGCAGCCGCGGGACTAGCGGGGGCCAAAACCAAGAGACCCAGTACTTC
V gene: TRBV5-1; clone size: .; J gene: TRBJ2-6; D gene: TRBD2; CDR3 protein: CASSLDLGGSGANVLTF; CDR3 DNA: TGCGCCAGCAGCTTAGATCTCGGGGGGTCTGGGGCCAACGTCCTGACTTTC
V gene: TRBV3-1/TRBV3-2; clone size: .; J gene: TRBJ2-3; D gene: TRBD2; CDR3 protein: CASSQRGRGVTDTQYF; CDR3 DNA: TGTGCCAGCAGCCAAAGAGGCCGGGGGGTCACAGATACGCAGTATTTT
V gene: TRBV14; clone size: .; J gene: TRBJ1-1; D gene: .; CDR3 protein: CASSRGLLGTEAFF; CDR3 DNA: TGTGCCAGCAGCCGAGGGTTGTTGGGCACTGAAGCTTTCTTT
V gene: TRBV9; clone size: .; J gene: TRBJ2-3; D gene: .; CDR3 protein: CASSALLGGGTDTQYF; CDR3 DNA: TGTGCCAGCAGCGCCCTTCTAGGGGGGGGCACAGATACGCAGTATTTT
V gene: TRBV18; clone size: .; J gene: TRBJ1-1; D gene: .; CDR3 protein: CASSRPGISNTEAFF; CDR3 DNA: TGTGCCAGCTCACGCCCAGGGATTTCGAACACTGAAGCTTTCTTT
V gene: TRBV4-2; clone size: once; J gene: TRBJ2-1; D gene: TRBD2; CDR3 protein: CASSGLSGGAHNEQFF; CDR3 DNA: TGTGCCAGCAGCGGGCTTAGCGGGGGGGCACACAATGAGCAGTTCTTC
V gene: TRBV7-2; clone size: .; J gene: TRBJ1-5; D gene: TRBD1; CDR3 protein: CASSTRGDRGQPQHF; CDR3 DNA: TGTGCCAGCAGCACCAGGGGGGACAGAGGTCAGCCCCAGCATTTT
V gene: TRBV6-5; clone size: .; J gene: TRBJ1-4; D gene: .; CDR3 protein: CASSWGPNEKLFF; CDR3 DNA: TGTGCCAGCAGTTGGGGGCCGAATGAAAAACTGTTTTTT
V gene: TRBV2; clone size: .; J gene: TRBJ1-1; D gene: TRBD1; CDR3 protein: CASVRDRVRWDTEAFF; CDR3 DNA: TGTGCCAGCGTCCGGGACAGGGTTCGCTGGGACACTGAAGCTTTCTTT
V gene: TRBV18; clone size: .; J gene: TRBJ2-5; D gene: .; CDR3 protein: CASSPRYGTIQETQYF; CDR3 DNA: TGTGCCAGCTCACCCCGCTACGGGACAATCCAAGAGACCCAGTACTTC
V gene: TRBV11-2; clone size: .; J gene: TRBJ2-3; D gene: .; CDR3 protein: CASSPGITPDTQYF; CDR3 DNA: TGTGCCAGCAGCCCAGGGATTACTCCAGATACGCAGTATTTT
V gene: TRBV7-2; clone size: few; J gene: TRBJ1-4; D gene: TRBD1; CDR3 protein: CASSSGQGNEKLFF; CDR3 DNA: TGTGCCAGCAGCTCGGGACAGGGTAATGAAAAACTGTTTTTT
V gene: TRBV25-1; clone size: once; J gene: TRBJ1-4; D gene: TRBD1; CDR3 protein: CASSEGQGLFDEKLFF; CDR3 DNA: TGTGCCAGCAGTGAGGGACAGGGCCTTTTTGATGAAAAACTGTTTTTT
V gene: TRBV5-6; clone size: .; J gene: TRBJ2-1; D gene: .; CDR3 protein: CASSWANQQFF; CDR3 DNA: TGTGCCAGCAGCTGGGCCAATCAGCAGTTCTTC
V gene: TRBV6-5; clone size: .; J gene: TRBJ1-2; D gene: TRBD1; CDR3 protein: CASRLTGGIGGYTF; CDR3 DNA: TGTGCCAGCAGGTTGACAGGGGGCATAGGTGGCTACACCTTC
V gene: TRBV7-2; clone size: .; J gene: TRBJ1-2; D gene: TRBD1; CDR3 protein: CASSPGTGYSYGYTF; CDR3 DNA: TGTGCCAGCAGCCCCGGGACAGGGTATTCCTATGGCTACACCTTC
V gene: TRBV19; clone size: .; J gene: TRBJ1-5; D gene: .; CDR3 protein: CASSGRQGNQPQHF; CDR3 DNA: TGTGCCAGTAGTGGTCGACAGGGCAATCAGCCCCAGCATTTT
V gene: TRBV18; clone size: few; J gene: TRBJ2-1; D gene: .; CDR3 protein: CASSPETGYNEQFF; CDR3 DNA: TGTGCCAGCTCACCGGAGACAGGCTACAATGAGCAGTTCTTC
V gene: TRBV7-6; clone size: few; J gene: TRBJ1-1; D gene: .; CDR3 protein: CASSLMEGVNTEAFF; CDR3 DNA: TGTGCCAGCAGCTTAATGGAGGGAGTGAACACTGAAGCTTTCTTT
V gene: TRBV15; clone size: .; J gene: TRBJ2-2; D gene: .; CDR3 protein: CATSRDLFGELFF; CDR3 DNA: TGTGCCACCAGCAGAGATCTGTTCGGGGAGCTGTTTTTT
V gene: TRBV7-2; clone size: .; J gene: TRBJ1-4; D gene: .; CDR3 protein: CASSLVQGGEKLFF; CDR3 DNA: TGTGCCAGCAGCTTAGTACAGGGTGGCGAAAAACTGTTTTTT
V gene: TRBV7-2; clone size: .; J gene: TRBJ2-7; D gene: TRBD2; CDR3 protein: CASSLGLGLAGGSYEQYF; CDR3 DNA: TGTGCCAGCAGCTTAGGTTTAGGGCTAGCGGGGGGGTCCTACGAGCAGTACTTC
V gene: TRBV24-1; clone size: .; J gene: TRBJ2-3; D gene: .; CDR3 protein: CATSDNTFTDTQYF; CDR3 DNA: TGTGCCACCAGTGATAACACCTTCACAGATACGCAGTATTTT
V gene: TRBV4-3; clone size: .; J gene: TRBJ1-2; D gene: .; CDR3 protein: CASSQGGGDPAYGYTF; CDR3 DNA: TGCGCCAGCAGCCAAGGGGGAGGAGATCCAGCCTATGGCTACACCTTC
V gene: TRBV4-1; clone size: .; J gene: TRBJ2-5; D gene: .; CDR3 protein: CASSEADSQETQYF; CDR3 DNA: TGCGCCAGCAGTGAAGCTGACAGCCAAGAGACCCAGTACTTC
V gene: TRBV20-1; clone size: .; J gene: TRBJ1-1; D gene: .; CDR3 protein: CSASRNRVVGEAFF; CDR3 DNA: TGCAGTGCTAGTAGGAACCGGGTCGTAGGAGAAGCTTTCTTT
V gene: TRBV29-1; clone size: few; J gene: TRBJ1-2; D gene: .; CDR3 protein: CSVRVGTSSGYTF; CDR3 DNA: TGCAGCGTCCGGGTGGGGACTTCTAGTGGCTACACCTTC
V gene: TRBV11-2; clone size: once; J gene: TRBJ2-1; D gene: TRBD2; CDR3 protein: CASSIISGSGNEQFF; CDR3 DNA: TGTGCCAGCAGCATCATTAGCGGGAGTGGGAATGAGCAGTTCTTC
V gene: TRBV7-9; clone size: .; J gene: TRBJ1-1; D gene: .; CDR3 protein: CASSATNREAFF; CDR3 DNA: TGTGCCAGCAGCGCAACAAATCGTGAAGCTTTCTTT
V gene: TRBV7-3; clone size: .; J gene: TRBJ2-1; D gene: .; CDR3 protein: CASSPRQGSSYNEQFF; CDR3 DNA: TGTGCCAGCAGTCCCCGGCAGGGGAGCTCCTACAATGAGCAGTTCTTC
V gene: TRBV18; clone size: .; J gene: TRBJ2-7; D gene: TRBD2; CDR3 protein: CASSPGLAGGENEQYF; CDR3 DNA: TGTGCCAGCTCACCGGGACTAGCGGGAGGAGAAAACGAGCAGTACTTC
V gene: TRBV7-6; clone size: .; J gene: TRBJ2-1; D gene: TRBD2; CDR3 protein: CASSPEDGYSLAGAYNEQFF; CDR3 DNA: TGTGCCAGCAGCCCGGAGGACGGATACAGCCTAGCGGGTGCCTACAATGAGCAGTTCTTC
V gene: TRBV6-4; clone size: .; J gene: TRBJ1-5; D gene: .; CDR3 protein: CASSVTENQPQHF; CDR3 DNA: TGTGCCAGCAGTGTCACAGAGAATCAGCCCCAGCATTTT
V gene: TRBV19; clone size: .; J gene: TRBJ1-2; D gene: .; CDR3 protein: CASSIGVDYGYTF; CDR3 DNA: TGTGCCAGTAGTATAGGAGTTGACTATGGCTACACCTTC
V gene: TRBV7-9; clone size: .; J gene: TRBJ1-3; D gene: .; CDR3 protein: CASSLGGYGNTIYF; CDR3 DNA: TGTGCCAGCAGCCTGGGGGGATACGGAAACACCATATATTTT
V gene: TRBV7-2; clone size: .; J gene: TRBJ2-7; D gene: .; CDR3 protein: CASSNTKEGEQYF; CDR3 DNA: TGTGCCAGCAGCAATACCAAAGAGGGCGAGCAGTACTTC
V gene: TRBV19; clone size: .; J gene: TRBJ1-2; D gene: .; CDR3 protein: CASSILAGSYGYTF; CDR3 DNA: TGTGCCAGTAGTATTTTGGCAGGATCGTATGGCTACACCTTC
V gene: TRBV6-5; clone size: .; J gene: TRBJ1-2; D gene: .; CDR3 protein: CASSPSRELNYGYTF; CDR3 DNA: TGTGCCAGCAGTCCCTCGAGGGAACTAAACTATGGCTACACCTTC
V gene: TRBV6-6; clone size: .; J gene: TRBJ1-3; D gene: .; CDR3 protein: CASSYSTGTGNTIYF; CDR3 DNA: TGTGCCAGCAGTTACTCTACGGGGACTGGAAACACCATATATTTT
V gene: TRBV7-9; clone size: .; J gene: TRBJ2-3; D gene: TRBD2; CDR3 protein: CASSRALVAGNDTQYF; CDR3 DNA: TGTGCCAGCAGCCGGGCCTTAGTAGCGGGGAATGATACGCAGTATTTT
V gene: TRBV30; clone size: .; J gene: TRBJ1-3; D gene: TRBD1; CDR3 protein: CAWNRGSGNTIYF; CDR3 DNA: TGTGCCTGGAACAGGGGGTCTGGAAACACCATATATTTT
V gene: TRBV14; clone size: .; J gene: TRBJ1-1; D gene: .; CDR3 protein: CASSLLGQIGGNTEAFF; CDR3 DNA: TGTGCCAGCAGCCTTCTGGGACAAATTGGAGGGAACACTGAAGCTTTCTTT
V gene: TRBV7-2; clone size: .; J gene: TRBJ2-7; D gene: .; CDR3 protein: CASSSNSGYEQYF; CDR3 DNA: TGTGCCAGCAGCTCCAACTCGGGCTACGAGCAGTACTTC